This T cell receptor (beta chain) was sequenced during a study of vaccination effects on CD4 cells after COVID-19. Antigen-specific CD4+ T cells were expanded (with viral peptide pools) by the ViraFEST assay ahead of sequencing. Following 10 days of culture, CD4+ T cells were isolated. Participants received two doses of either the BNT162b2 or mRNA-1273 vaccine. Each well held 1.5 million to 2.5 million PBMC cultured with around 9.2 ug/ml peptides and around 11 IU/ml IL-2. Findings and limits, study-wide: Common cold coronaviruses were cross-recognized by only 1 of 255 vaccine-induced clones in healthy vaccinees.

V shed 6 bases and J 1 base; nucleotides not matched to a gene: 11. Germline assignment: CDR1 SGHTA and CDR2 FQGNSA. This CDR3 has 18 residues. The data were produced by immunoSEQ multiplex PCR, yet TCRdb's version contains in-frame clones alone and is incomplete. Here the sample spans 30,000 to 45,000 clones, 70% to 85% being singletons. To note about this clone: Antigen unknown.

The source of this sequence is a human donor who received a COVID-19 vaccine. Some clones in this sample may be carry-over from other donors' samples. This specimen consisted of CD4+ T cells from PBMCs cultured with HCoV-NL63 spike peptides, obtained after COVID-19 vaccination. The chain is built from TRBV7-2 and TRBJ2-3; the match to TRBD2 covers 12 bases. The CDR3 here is CASSPCTGLAGCTDTQYF. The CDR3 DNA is TGTGCCAGCAGTCCTTGCACCGGACTAGCGGGGTGCACAGATACGCAGTATTTT.